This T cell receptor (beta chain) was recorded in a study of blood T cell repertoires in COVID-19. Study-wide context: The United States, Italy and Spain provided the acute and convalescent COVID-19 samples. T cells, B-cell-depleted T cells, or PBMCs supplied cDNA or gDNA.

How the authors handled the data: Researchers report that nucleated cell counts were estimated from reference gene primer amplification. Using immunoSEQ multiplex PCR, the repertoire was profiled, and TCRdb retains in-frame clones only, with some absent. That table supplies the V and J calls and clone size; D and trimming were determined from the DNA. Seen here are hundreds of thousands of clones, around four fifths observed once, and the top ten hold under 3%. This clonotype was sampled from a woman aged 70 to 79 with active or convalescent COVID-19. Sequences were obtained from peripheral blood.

This CDR3 reads CASSQGTSGLNEQFF. The CDR3 nucleotides are TGTGCCAGCAGCCAAGGGACTAGCGGACTCAATGAGCAGTTCTTC. V gene TRBV3-1 (or the pseudogene TRBV3-2) combines with J gene TRBJ2-1; TRBD2 matches at 10 bases. Per germline, CDR1 LGHDT and CDR2 YNNKEL (reference sequence). The CDR3 runs 15 residues. The ends lost 1 base at V and 6 bases at J; junction bases unmatched: 3.